This T cell receptor beta chain was identified during a study of beta chain features in type 1 diabetes. Study-level information: Examined across all samples were some 99 million sorted cells.

This clone was recorded a few times. The antigen is not known. Study-level findings and limits: Type 1 diabetes patients had TCRB CDR3s that were shorter (moderately but significantly so) in all four CD4+ subsets. A PCR bias possibly favoring shorter templates would apply equally to patients and controls.

Sorting based on CD45RO/CCR7/CD25/CD127/CD95/CD27 separated CD4+ naive, central memory, regulatory and stem cell-like memory cells. The purity of all sorted populations exceeded 98%. TCRB transcripts that were expressed got sequenced, as all of the isolated RNA had been reverse transcribed. Produced via immunoSEQ multiplex PCR; TCRdb's table is partial and in-frame only. The profile covers a few hundred thousand clones, with 9.6% appearing a single time and 0.55% to 0.75% taken by the ten largest. This CDR3 contains 15 residues. Germline values: CDR1 SGHRS, CDR2 YFSETQ. J lost 10 bases, V lost 2 bases, and 7 bases had no gene match.

V gene TRBV5-1 combines with J gene TRBJ2-1, with 12 nucleotides matching TRBD2. Sequencing input: central memory CD4+ T cells from blood. The TCR comes from a man aged 25 to 40 with type 1 diabetes. The CDR3 is CASSFLAGGPGEQFF. CDR3 bases: TGCGCCAGCAGCTTTCTAGCGGGAGGGCCAGGGGAGCAGTTCTTC.